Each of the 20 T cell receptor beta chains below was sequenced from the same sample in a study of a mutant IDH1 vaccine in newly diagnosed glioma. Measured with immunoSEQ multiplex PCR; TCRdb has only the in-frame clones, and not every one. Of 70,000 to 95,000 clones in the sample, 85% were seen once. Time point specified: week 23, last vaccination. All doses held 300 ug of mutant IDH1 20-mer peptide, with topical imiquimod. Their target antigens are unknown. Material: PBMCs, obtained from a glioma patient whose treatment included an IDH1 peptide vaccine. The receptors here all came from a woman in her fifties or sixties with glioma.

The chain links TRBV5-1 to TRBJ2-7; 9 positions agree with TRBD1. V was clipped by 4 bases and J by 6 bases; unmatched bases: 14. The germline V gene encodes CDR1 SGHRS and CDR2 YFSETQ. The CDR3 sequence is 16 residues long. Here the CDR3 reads CASSKTSQGAAGEQYF. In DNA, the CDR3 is TGCGCCAGCAGCAAAACCTCACAGGGGGCAGCGGGCGAGCAGTACTTC.

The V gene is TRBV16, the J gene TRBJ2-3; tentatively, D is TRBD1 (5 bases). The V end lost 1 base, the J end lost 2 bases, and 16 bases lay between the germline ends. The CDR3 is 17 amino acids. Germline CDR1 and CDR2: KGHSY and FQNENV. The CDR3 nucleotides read TGTGCCAGCAGCCAATGGGGCTCCAGGACCGACACAGATACGCAGTATTTT. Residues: CASSQWGSRTDTDTQYF.

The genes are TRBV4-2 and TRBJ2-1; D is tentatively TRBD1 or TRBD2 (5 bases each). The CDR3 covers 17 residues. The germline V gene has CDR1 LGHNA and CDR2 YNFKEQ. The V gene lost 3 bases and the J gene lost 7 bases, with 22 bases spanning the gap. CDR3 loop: CASSHSDYSEGRNEQFF. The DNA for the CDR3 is TGTGCCAGCAGCCACTCCGACTATAGCGAGGGGCGGAATGAGCAGTTCTTC.

The CDR3 region is CASSPGSPGYEQYF. CDR3 DNA sequence: TGTGCCAGCAGCCCGGGATCCCCTGGCTACGAGCAGTACTTC. V and J are TRBV9 and TRBJ2-5; the D gene is possibly TRBD2 (5 bases). The end of the DNA aligns better with TRBJ2-7, so the J call may be wrong. Germline CDR1 SGDLS, CDR2 YYNGEE. The CDR3 has 14 residues.

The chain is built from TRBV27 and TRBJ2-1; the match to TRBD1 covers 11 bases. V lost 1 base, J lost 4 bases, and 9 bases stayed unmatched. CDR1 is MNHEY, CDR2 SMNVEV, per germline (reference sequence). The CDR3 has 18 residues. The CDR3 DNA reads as TGTGCCAGCAGTTTATTCCCTCCGGACAGGGGGCAGTACAATGAGCAGTTCTTC. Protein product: CASSLFPPDRGQYNEQFF.

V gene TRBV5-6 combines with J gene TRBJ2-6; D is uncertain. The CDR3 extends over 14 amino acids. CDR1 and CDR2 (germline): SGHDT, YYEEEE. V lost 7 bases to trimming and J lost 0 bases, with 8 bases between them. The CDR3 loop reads CASRGFSGANVLTF. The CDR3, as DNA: TGTGCCAGCCGCGGCTTCTCTGGGGCCAACGTCCTGACTTTC.

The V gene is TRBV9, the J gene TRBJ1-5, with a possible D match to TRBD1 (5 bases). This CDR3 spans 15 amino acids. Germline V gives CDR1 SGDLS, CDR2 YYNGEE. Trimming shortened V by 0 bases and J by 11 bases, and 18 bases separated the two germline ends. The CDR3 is CASSVAAGGTEAQHF. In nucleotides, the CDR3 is TGTGCCAGCAGCGTAGCCGCCGGAGGGACGGAGGCCCAGCATTTT.

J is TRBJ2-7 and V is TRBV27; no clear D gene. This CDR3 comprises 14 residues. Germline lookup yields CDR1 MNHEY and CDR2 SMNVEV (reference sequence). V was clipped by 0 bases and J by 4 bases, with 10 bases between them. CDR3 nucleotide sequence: TGTGCCAGCAGTTTATCAGGAAGGAGTTACGAGCAGTACTTC. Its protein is CASSLSGRSYEQYF.

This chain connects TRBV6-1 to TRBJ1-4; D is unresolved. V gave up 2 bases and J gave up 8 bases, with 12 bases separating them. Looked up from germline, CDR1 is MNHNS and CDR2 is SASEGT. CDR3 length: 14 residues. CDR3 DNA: TGTGCCAGCAGTGAATTCGTTGTGAGGGAAAAACTGTTTTTT. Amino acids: CASSEFVVREKLFF.

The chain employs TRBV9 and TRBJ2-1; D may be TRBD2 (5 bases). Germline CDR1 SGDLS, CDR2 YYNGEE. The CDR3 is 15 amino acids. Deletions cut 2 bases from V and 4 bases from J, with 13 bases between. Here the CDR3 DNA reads TGTGCCAGCAGCGTGTTCGCGGGCGGTTACAATGAGCAGTTCTTC. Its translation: CASSVFAGGYNEQFF.

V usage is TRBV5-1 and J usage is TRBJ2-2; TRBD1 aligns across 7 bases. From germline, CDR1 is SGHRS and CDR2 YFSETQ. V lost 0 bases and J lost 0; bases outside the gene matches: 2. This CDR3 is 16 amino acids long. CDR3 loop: CASSLGGTANTGELFF. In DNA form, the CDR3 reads TGCGCCAGCAGCTTGGGAGGGACAGCGAACACCGGGGAGCTGTTTTTT. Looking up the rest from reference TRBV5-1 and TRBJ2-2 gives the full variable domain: KAGVTQTPRYLIKTRGQQVTLSCSPISGHRSVSWYQQTPGQGLQFLFEYFSETQRNKGNFPGRFSGRQFSNSRSEMNVSTLELGDSALYLCASSLGGTANTGELFFGEGSRLTVL.

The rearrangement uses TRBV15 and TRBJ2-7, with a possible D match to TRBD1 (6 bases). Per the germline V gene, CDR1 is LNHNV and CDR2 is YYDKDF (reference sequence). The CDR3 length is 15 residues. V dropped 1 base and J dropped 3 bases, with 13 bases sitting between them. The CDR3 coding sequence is TGTGCCACCAGCAGAGGAGGACAGAATTACTACGAGCAGTACTTC. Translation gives CATSRGGQNYYEQYF. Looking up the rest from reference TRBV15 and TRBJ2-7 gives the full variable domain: DAMVIQNPRYQVTQFGKPVTLSCSQTLNHNVMYWYQQKSSQAPKLLFHYYDKDFNNEADTPDNFQSRRPNTSFCFLDIRSPGLGDTAMYLCATSRGGQNYYEQYFGPGTRLTVT.

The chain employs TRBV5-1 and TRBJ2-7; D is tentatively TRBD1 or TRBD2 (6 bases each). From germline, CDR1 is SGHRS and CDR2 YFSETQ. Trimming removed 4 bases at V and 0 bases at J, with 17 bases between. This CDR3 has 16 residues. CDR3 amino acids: CASSPPGARSSYEQYF. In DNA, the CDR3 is TGCGCCAGCAGCCCCCCGGGGGCCAGGAGCTCCTACGAGCAGTACTTC.

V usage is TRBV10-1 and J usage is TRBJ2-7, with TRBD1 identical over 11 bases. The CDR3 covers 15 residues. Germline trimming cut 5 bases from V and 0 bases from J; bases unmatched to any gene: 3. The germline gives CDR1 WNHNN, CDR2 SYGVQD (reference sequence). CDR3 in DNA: TGCGCCAGCAGTACCGGGACAGGGGGCTCCTACGAGCAGTACTTC. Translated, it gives CASSTGTGGSYEQYF.

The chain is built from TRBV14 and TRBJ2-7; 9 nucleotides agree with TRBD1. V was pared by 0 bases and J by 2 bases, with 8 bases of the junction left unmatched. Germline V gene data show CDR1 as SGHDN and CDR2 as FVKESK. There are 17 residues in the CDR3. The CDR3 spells CASSQDLGTGITYEQYF. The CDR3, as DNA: TGTGCCAGCAGCCAAGATCTGGGGACAGGGATTACCTACGAGCAGTACTTC.

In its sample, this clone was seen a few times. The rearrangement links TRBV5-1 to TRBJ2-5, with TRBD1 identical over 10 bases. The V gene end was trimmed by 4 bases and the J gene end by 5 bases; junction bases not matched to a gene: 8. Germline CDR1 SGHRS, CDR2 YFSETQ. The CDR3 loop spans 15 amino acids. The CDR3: CASSRRQGARETQYF. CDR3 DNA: TGCGCCAGCAGCCGGAGACAGGGGGCCCGGGAGACCCAGTACTTC.

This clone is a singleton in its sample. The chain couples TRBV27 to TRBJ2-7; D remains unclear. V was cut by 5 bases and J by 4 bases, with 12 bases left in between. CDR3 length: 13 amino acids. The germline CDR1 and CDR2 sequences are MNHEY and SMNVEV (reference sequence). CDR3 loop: CASSGQNRYEQYF. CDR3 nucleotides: TGTGCCAGCAGTGGTCAGAATCGGTACGAGCAGTACTTC.

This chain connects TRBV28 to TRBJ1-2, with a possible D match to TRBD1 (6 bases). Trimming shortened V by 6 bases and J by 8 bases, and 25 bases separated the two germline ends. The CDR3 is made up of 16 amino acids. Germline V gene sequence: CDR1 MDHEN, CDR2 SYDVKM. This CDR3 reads CASSKTRGTIGWGYTF. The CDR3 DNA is TGTGCCAGCAGCAAAACCCGCGGGACAATCGGCTGGGGCTACACCTTC.

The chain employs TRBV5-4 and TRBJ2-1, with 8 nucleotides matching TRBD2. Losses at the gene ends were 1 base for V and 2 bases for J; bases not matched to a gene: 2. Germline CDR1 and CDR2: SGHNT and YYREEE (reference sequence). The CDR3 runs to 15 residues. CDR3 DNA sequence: TGTGCCAGCAGCTTGAGCGGGAGAGCCTACAATGAGCAGTTCTTC. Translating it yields CASSLSGRAYNEQFF.

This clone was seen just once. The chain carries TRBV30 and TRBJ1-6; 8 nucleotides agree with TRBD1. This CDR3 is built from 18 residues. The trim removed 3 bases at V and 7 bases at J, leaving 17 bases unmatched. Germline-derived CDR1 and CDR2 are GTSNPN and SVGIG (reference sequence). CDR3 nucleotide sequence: TGTGCCTGGAGGGGCAGGGGGCTCGTACGTAAAGAAAATTCACCCCTCCACTTT. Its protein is CAWRGRGLVRKENSPLHF.